This T cell receptor beta chain was sequenced during a study of T cells in localized non-small cell lung cancer. V lost 0 bases, J lost 6 bases, and 11 bases lay in between. The germline V gene has CDR1 SGHNT and CDR2 YENEEA. The CDR3 extends over 15 amino acids. The study's findings and limits: Out of the top 100 tumor clones, a median about 57 were seen in adjacent lung. Among blood samples, higher T cell density accompanied longer overall survival.

This clone was detected a few times. The antigen remains undetermined. TCRdb's copy holds only in-frame clones and misses some; the assay was immunoSEQ multiplex PCR. The sample lists over a thousand clones; roughly 25% were seen once. Specimen: normal lung tissue next to the tumor, collected before any cancer treatment. V is TRBV11-3 and J is TRBJ2-2, with TRBD1 as a possible D gene (6 bases). This TCR came from a woman aged 18-55 years with stage III lung adenocarcinoma. CDR3 sequence: CASSLDHRDAGELFF. The CDR3, as DNA: TGTGCCAGCAGCTTAGATCACAGGGACGCCGGGGAGCTGTTTTTT.